These 14 T cell receptor beta chains were sequenced from one sample in a study of cytomegalovirus exposure and HLA in healthy donors. Use of 60 Vbeta and 13 Jbeta primers characterized the PCR. Sequencing used immunoSEQ multiplex PCR; TCRdb keeps in-frame clones, though not all of them. Among under 200,000 clones, more than 60% were seen once, and the ten largest hold under 9%. Sequencing used PBMCs. All receptors derive from a woman between 40 and 50 years old in good health and CMV-seropositive.

J is TRBJ2-7 and V is TRBV5-6, with TRBD1 identical over 7 bases. Germline V gives CDR1 SGHDT, CDR2 YYEEEE. Unmatched junction bases numbered 6, after V lost 3 bases and J lost 3 bases. The CDR3 is 14 amino acids. The CDR3 reads CASSSGTVYYEQYF. CDR3 in DNA: TGTGCCAGCAGCTCCGGGACAGTATACTACGAGCAGTACTTC.

This chain uses TRBV6-5 with TRBJ2-7; D possibly corresponds to TRBD1 (6 bases). The CDR3 extends over 13 amino acids. V lost 8 bases to trimming and J lost 4 bases, with 15 bases between them. Germline V gene sequence: CDR1 MNHEY, CDR2 SVGAGI. The CDR3 nucleotides read TGTGCCAGCCAAATCCGCGGACAGTACGAGCAGTACTTC. It is translated as CASQIRGQYEQYF.

The chain combines TRBV25-1 with TRBJ1-2; 7 positions match TRBD1. CDR1 and CDR2 (germline): MGHDK, SYGVNS. The CDR3 is made up of 15 amino acids. V lost 4 bases to trimming and J lost 1 base; unmatched junction nucleotides: 6. This chain's CDR3 is CASSASRDSNYGYTF. DNA for the CDR3: TGTGCCAGCAGTGCGAGCCGGGACAGTAACTATGGCTACACCTTC.

The chain uses TRBV5-5 and TRBJ1-1; D gene uncertain. The CDR3 loop spans 13 amino acids. CDR1 SGHKS and CDR2 YYEKEE come from the germline V gene (reference sequence). Trimming took off 5 bases at V and 5 bases at J, with 13 bases between the two ends. The DNA of the CDR3 is TGTGCCAGCAGTCGACTAGCTTTGACTGAAGCTTTCTTT. Translating it yields CASSRLALTEAFF.

As to this clone: This CDR3 is also generated by other DNA sequences in the sample. The CDR3 protein is CASSAVGGASYNEQFF. In DNA form, the CDR3 reads TGTGCCAGCAGTGCGGTGGGGGGAGCCTCCTACAATGAGCAGTTCTTC. The rearrangement uses TRBV6-4 and TRBJ2-1; a possible D gene is TRBD2 (6 bases). The CDR3 consists of 16 residues. CDR1 is MRHNA and CDR2 is SNTAGT in the germline V gene. Trimming took 4 bases from V and 0 from J, leaving 13 bases between them.

The chain employs TRBV20-1 and TRBJ2-3; TRBD2 might be the D (7 bases). V lost 6 bases to trimming and J lost 8 bases, with 12 bases between them. The CDR3 sequence is 11 residues long. From germline, CDR1 is DFQATT and CDR2 SNEGSKA (reference sequence). The DNA of the CDR3 is TGCAGTGCGCAAGGGGGGGTTACGCAGTATTTT. Its translation: CSAQGGVTQYF.

This clone was observed a few times. At one of its ends the junction is not consistent with the germline gene, which may arise from a read error. This sequence joins TRBV4-2 and TRBJ2-5; TRBD2 matches 11 bases. The CDR3 runs to 13 residues. The germline V gene has CDR1 LGHNA and CDR2 YNFKEQ. CDR3 region: CASSQVGLAGAHF. The CDR3 region has the DNA TGTGCCAGCAGCCAGGTCGGACTAGCGGGCGCGCACTTC.

This sequence joins TRBV30 and TRBJ2-7, with TRBD1 identical over 9 bases. The germline V gene has CDR1 GTSNPN and CDR2 SVGIG (reference sequence). Trimming cost V 1 base and J 6 bases; bases outside gene matches: 13. The CDR3 totals 16 residues. The CDR3 region is CAWSGRVKGQGGEQYF. The CDR3 region has the DNA TGTGCCTGGAGTGGACGAGTCAAGGGACAGGGAGGCGAGCAGTACTTC. Using reference TRBV30 and TRBJ2-7 for the parts outside the CDR3, the full variable domain is SQTIHQWPATLVQPVGSPLSLECTVEGTSNPNLYWYRQAAGRGLQLLFYSVGIGQISSEVPQNLSASRPQDRQFILSSKKLLLSDSGFYLCAWSGRVKGQGGEQYFGPGTRLTVT.

The V and J genes are TRBV4-2 and TRBJ2-7; 9 bases are a match to TRBD1. The trim removed 5 bases at V and 3 bases at J, leaving 5 bases unmatched. The CDR3 is 14 residues long. Germline CDR1 reads LGHNA; CDR2 reads YNFKEQ. CDR3 sequence: CASSSGTGSYEQYF. The CDR3 coding sequence is TGTGCCAGCAGCTCCGGGACAGGGAGCTACGAGCAGTACTTC.

V is TRBV30 and J is TRBJ2-7, with 8 bases matching TRBD1. CDR1 is GTSNPN, CDR2 SVGIG, per germline (reference sequence). CDR3 length equals 12 residues. The ends lost 5 bases at V and 4 bases at J; junction bases unmatched: 4. CDR3 loop: CAWATGVYEQYF. The DNA of the CDR3 is TGTGCCTGGGCGACAGGGGTGTACGAGCAGTACTTC.

This chain connects TRBV10-3 to TRBJ1-4; D gene ambiguous. The CDR3 covers 16 residues. V lost 0 bases and J lost 7, with 15 bases in between. Germline assignment: CDR1 ENHRY and CDR2 SYGVKD. This chain's CDR3 is CAISESKGLSGEKLFF. CDR3 coding DNA: TGTGCCATCAGTGAGTCGAAAGGCCTCTCGGGTGAAAAACTGTTTTTT.

The V and J genes are TRBV7-9 and TRBJ2-3, with a possible D match to TRBD1 (5 bases). Between the trimmed V and J ends, which lost 2 bases and 2 bases, there was a span of 11 bases. Per germline, CDR1 SEHNR and CDR2 FQNEAQ (reference sequence). This CDR3 has 15 residues. The DNA of the CDR3 is TGTGCCAGCAGCTTACTGGGGCGGAACACAGATACGCAGTATTTT. This sequence encodes CASSLLGRNTDTQYF.

This clone was counted between two and nine times. The rearrangement joins TRBV2 to TRBJ1-5; D is undetermined. V lost 6 bases and J 5 bases, leaving 8 bases between the germline ends. CDR3 size: 12 residues. Looked up from germline, CDR1 is SNHLY and CDR2 is FYNNEI. CDR3 residues: CASSAVHQPQHF. CDR3 in DNA: TGTGCCAGCAGCGCGGTCCATCAGCCCCAGCATTTT.

The CDR3 is CASSASGERDEKLFF. The CDR3 DNA follows: TGTGCCAGCAGTGCCTCGGGGGAGAGAGATGAAAAACTGTTTTTT. The chain links TRBV25-1 to TRBJ1-4; possible D gene TRBD1, 5 bases. Trimming left V 4 bases short and J 6 bases short, with 15 bases between. Germline V CDR1 and CDR2: MGHDK, SYGVNS. The CDR3 length is 15 residues.